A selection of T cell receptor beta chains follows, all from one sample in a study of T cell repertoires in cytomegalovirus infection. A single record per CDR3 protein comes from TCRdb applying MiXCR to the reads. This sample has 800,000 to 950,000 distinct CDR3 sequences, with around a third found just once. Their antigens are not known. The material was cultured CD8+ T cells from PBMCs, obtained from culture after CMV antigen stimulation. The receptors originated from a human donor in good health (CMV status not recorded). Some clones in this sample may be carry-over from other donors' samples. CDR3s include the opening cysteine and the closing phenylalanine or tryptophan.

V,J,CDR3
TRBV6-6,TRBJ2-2,CASSNHMSANTGELFF
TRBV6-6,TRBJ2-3,CASTTVAGPSTDTQYF
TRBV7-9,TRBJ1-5,CASGPGPNQPQHF
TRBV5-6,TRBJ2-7,CASSLESPYEQYF
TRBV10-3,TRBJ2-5,CAISESRSAQGDEKTQYF
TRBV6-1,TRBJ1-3,CASSDTGYSGNTIYF
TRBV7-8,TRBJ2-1,CASSLVGGVYNEQFF
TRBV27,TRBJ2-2,CASSLFDVSTGELFF
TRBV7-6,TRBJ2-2,CASSLAPDIRNTGELFF
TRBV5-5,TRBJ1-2,CASSLKDSYYGYTF
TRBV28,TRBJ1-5,CATGQGLYQPQHF
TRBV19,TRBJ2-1,CASRWGDEQFF
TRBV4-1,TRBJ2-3,CASSQVIWGAEDTQYF
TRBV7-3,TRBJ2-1,CASSSPLSAGNEQFF
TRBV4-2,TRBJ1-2,CASSHGDAYGYTF
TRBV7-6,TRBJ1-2,CASSPTGGEADANYGYTF
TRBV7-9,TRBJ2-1,CASSFSQGFHNEQFF
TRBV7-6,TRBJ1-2,CASSPPGIGGYTF
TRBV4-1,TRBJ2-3,CASSQQQGTRSGFPDTQYF
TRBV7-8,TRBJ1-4,CASSFYRTGNEKLFF
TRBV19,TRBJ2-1,CASSISGTHNEQFF
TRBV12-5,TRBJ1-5,CASGLGELINQPQHF
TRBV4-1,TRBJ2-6,CASSPWTGVLAGANVLTF
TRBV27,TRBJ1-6,CASSSPGRDSRSGSPLHF
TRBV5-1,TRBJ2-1,CASSLEVAGPPYNEQFF
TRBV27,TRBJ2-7,CASSQGASYEQYF
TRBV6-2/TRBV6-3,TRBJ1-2,CASSYTDFLRSGYTF
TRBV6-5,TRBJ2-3,CASSYSQETDTQYF
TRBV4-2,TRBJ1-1,CASSQDIRQGNTEAFF
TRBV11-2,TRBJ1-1,CASSFGPGQPSFSAEAFF
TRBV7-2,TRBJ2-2,CASSSYAGGNTGELFF
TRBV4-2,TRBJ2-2,CASSQEVRGGTGELFF
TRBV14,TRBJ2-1,CASSPLMGEPYNEQFF
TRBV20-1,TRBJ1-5,CSAEDRASNQPQHF
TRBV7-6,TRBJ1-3,CASSLAAGAAGNTIYF
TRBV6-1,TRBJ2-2,CASSEVDTGELFF
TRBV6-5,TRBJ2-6,CASSLTGYGANVLTF
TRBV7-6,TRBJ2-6,CASSSWGGPGANVLTF
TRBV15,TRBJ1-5,CATSGGQGGQPQHF
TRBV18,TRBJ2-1,CASSPGRGVYEQFF
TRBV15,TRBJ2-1,CATSLGRGRNEQFF
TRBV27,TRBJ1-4,CASSLWAGVEKLFF
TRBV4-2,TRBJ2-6,CASSQEASPDHSSGANVLTF
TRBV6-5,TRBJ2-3,CASSYSLPSGNLDTQYF
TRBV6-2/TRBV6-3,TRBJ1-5,CASSYPPQPQHF
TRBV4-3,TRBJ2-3,CASSQPGWDTSTDTQYF
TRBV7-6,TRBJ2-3,CASSLAEQGYTDTQYF
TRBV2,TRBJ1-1,CASTATEAFF
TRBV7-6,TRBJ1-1,CASSQTRQNTEAFF
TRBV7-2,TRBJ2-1,CASSDGDYNEQFF
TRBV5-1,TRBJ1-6,CASSWGLDHSPLHF
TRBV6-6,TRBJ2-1,CASSYVEGAYNEQFF
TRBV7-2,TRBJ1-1,CASSRPITGGTEAFF